These 21 T cell receptor beta chains were sequenced from one sample in a study of blood T cell repertoires in COVID-19. Profiled with immunoSEQ multiplex PCR; TCRdb holds only in-frame clones, not every one. The table lists around 100,000 clones, about 89% of them singletons. Source material: peripheral blood. These receptors were taken from a woman aged 55-70 years with acute or convalescent COVID-19.

The genes are TRBV28 and TRBJ1-2; TRBD1 aligns across 10 bases. The CDR3 contains 15 residues. Germline V CDR1 and CDR2: MDHEN, SYDVKM. V gave up 3 bases and J gave up 4 bases; unmatched junction bases: 5. The CDR3: CASSLTGGEFYGYTF. As DNA, the CDR3 is TGTGCCAGCAGTTTGACAGGGGGCGAGTTCTATGGCTACACCTTC.

V and J are TRBV14 and TRBJ1-4, with no clear D. V dropped 1 base and J dropped 11 bases, with 8 bases sitting between them. The CDR3 sequence is 12 residues long. Germline lookup yields CDR1 SGHDN and CDR2 FVKESK. The DNA for the CDR3 is TGTGCCAGCAGCCAAGTTGGGGAGAAACTGTTTTTT. Its protein is CASSQVGEKLFF.

V gene TRBV27 combines with J gene TRBJ1-2, with 9 bases aligning to TRBD1. The V gene's germline CDR1 is MNHEY and CDR2 SMNVEV (reference sequence). V dropped 10 bases and J dropped 4; count of bases not matched to a gene: 7. The CDR3 covers 13 residues. CDR3 DNA sequence: TGTGCCACCGCACAGGGGGCCCGCTATGGCTACACCTTC. It translates to CATAQGARYGYTF.

In DNA, the CDR3 is TGTGCCAGTAAGGCTAGCGGGTCCTACAATGAGCAGTTCTTC. Its protein product is CASKASGSYNEQFF. The chain carries TRBV19 and TRBJ2-1; TRBD2 agrees at 8 bases. This CDR3 is built from 14 residues. J gave up 1 base and V 7 bases, and 3 bases lay outside the gene matches. Germline loops: CDR1 LNHDA, CDR2 SQIVND (reference sequence).

This clone is classed as medium-sized. CDR3 sequence (DNA): TGTGCCAGTAGTGACAGTGGGGAAAACATTCAGTACTTC. It is translated as CASSDSGENIQYF. The V and J genes are TRBV19 and TRBJ2-4; the D gene is possibly TRBD1 (5 bases). This CDR3 spans 13 amino acids. The V end lost 5 bases, the J end lost 5 bases, and 10 bases lay between the germline ends. CDR1 is LNHDA and CDR2 is SQIVND in the germline V gene (reference sequence).

The genes are TRBV9 and TRBJ1-4; 7 nucleotides align to TRBD1. The germline gives CDR1 SGDLS, CDR2 YYNGEE. With V trimmed by 0 bases and J by 1 base, 3 bases remained unmatched. The CDR3 is 16 residues long. The CDR3 spells CASSVGTGETNEKLFF. Written as DNA, the CDR3 is TGTGCCAGCAGCGTAGGTACAGGGGAAACTAATGAAAAACTGTTTTTT.

The chain's CDR3 is CASSLTGAGNTIYF. The CDR3 nucleotides are TGTGCCAGCAGTTTAACGGGGGCTGGAAACACCATATATTTT. The chain is built from TRBV28 and TRBJ1-3; maybe TRBD1 (5 bases). The CDR3 runs to 14 residues. Looked up from germline, CDR1 is MDHEN and CDR2 is SYDVKM. Trimming shortened V by 2 bases and J by 2 bases, and 7 bases separated the two germline ends.

V is TRBV5-1 and J is TRBJ2-1, with 7 bases matching TRBD2. The length of the CDR3 is 15 residues. Trimming cost V 8 bases and J 4 bases; bases outside gene matches: 12. CDR1 and CDR2 (germline): SGHRS, YFSETQ. The CDR3 spells CASQPSGGTYNEQFF. Written as DNA, the CDR3 is TGCGCCAGTCAGCCTAGCGGTGGGACGTACAATGAGCAGTTCTTC.

This clone was picked up one time. The chain couples TRBV28 to TRBJ1-2; D not certain. CDR1 and CDR2 (germline): MDHEN, SYDVKM. The ends were cut back, 8 bases at V and 4 bases at J, with 5 bases in the middle. There are 10 residues in the CDR3. The CDR3 region is CASYGYGYTF. The CDR3 coding sequence is TGTGCCAGCTACGGCTATGGCTACACCTTC.

This clone appeared a single time. The DNA of the CDR3 is TGTGCCAGCAGCGCCCACACTAGCTCCTATAATTCACCCCTCCACTTT. Translated, it gives CASSAHTSSYNSPLHF. The chain carries TRBV14 and TRBJ1-6; D is uncertain. The V gene's germline CDR1 is SGHDN and CDR2 FVKESK. The germline V and J ends were trimmed by 5 bases and 0 bases, with 11 bases remaining between them. The CDR3 contains 16 residues.

A single count supports this clone. This rearrangement joins TRBV15 to TRBJ2-7; perhaps TRBD2 as D (5 bases). CDR3 length: 13 amino acids. The germline V and J ends were trimmed by 5 bases and 2 bases, with 10 bases remaining between them. Germline V gene lookup returns CDR1 LNHNV and CDR2 YYDKDF (reference sequence). CDR3 DNA sequence: TGTGCCACCAGCTCCCTCGGGGCCTACGAGCAGTACTTC. Its protein product is CATSSLGAYEQYF.

This clone was seen more than once but under ten times. The CDR3 here is CASGDRNTGELFF. As DNA, the CDR3 is TGTGCCAGCGGCGACAGGAACACCGGGGAGCTGTTTTTT. This chain joins TRBV9 and TRBJ2-2; possibly TRBD1 for D (5 bases). This CDR3 has 13 residues. Germline assignment: CDR1 SGDLS and CDR2 YYNGEE. V lost 7 bases, J lost 1 base, and 8 bases lay in between. The whole variable domain, filled in from reference TRBV9 and TRBJ2-2, reads DSGVTQTPKHLITATGQRVTLRCSPRSGDLSVYWYQQSLDQGLQFLIQYYNGEERAKGNILERFSAQQFPDLHSELNLSSLELGDSALYFCASGDRNTGELFFGEGSRLTVL.

This chain joins TRBV4-1 and TRBJ1-1, with D possibly being TRBD1 (5 bases). In germline, CDR1 is MGHRA, CDR2 YSYEKL. The CDR3 is 13 amino acids. Trimming removed 5 bases at V and 2 bases at J, with 9 bases between. CDR3 bases: TGCGCCAGCAGCTCAGGGTATAACACTGAAGCTTTCTTT. Protein: CASSSGYNTEAFF.

The V call is TRBV2, the J call TRBJ2-3, with TRBD2 identical over 8 bases. The CDR3 spans 15 residues. V was clipped by 5 bases and J by 2 bases; unmatched bases: 6. Germline V lookup: CDR1 SNHLY, CDR2 FYNNEI. The CDR3 sequence: CASSYETSDTDTQYF. The DNA of the CDR3 is TGTGCCAGCAGTTACGAGACTAGCGACACAGATACGCAGTATTTT.

The chain links TRBV5-1 to TRBJ1-4, with no clear D. Trimming shortened V by 0 bases and J by 0 bases, and 6 bases separated the two germline ends. CDR3 length: 15 residues. Germline CDR1 SGHRS, CDR2 YFSETQ. The CDR3 region is CASSLEYATNEKLFF. DNA for the CDR3: TGCGCCAGCAGCTTGGAATATGCAACTAATGAAAAACTGTTTTTT.

This clone was seen a single time. CDR3 sequence: CASSPGTAASEETQYF. The CDR3 region has the DNA TGTGCCAGCAGCCCGGGGACAGCCGCTTCTGAAGAGACCCAGTACTTC. The chain links TRBV11-3 to TRBJ2-5, with 7 bases identical to TRBD1. CDR3 size: 16 residues. The V and J ends lost 5 bases and 3 bases, in that order; junction bases with no gene match: 12. Germline CDR1 SGHNT, CDR2 YENEEA. The variable domain in full, with the rest retrieved from reference TRBV11-3 and TRBJ2-5, is EAGVVQSPRYKIIEKKQPVAFWCNPISGHNTLYWYLQNLGQGPELLIRYENEEAVDDSQLPKDRFSAERLKGVDSTLKIQPAELGDSAVYLCASSPGTAASEETQYFGPGTRLLVL.

The gene calls are TRBV19 and TRBJ1-1, with 7 bases aligning to TRBD1. Germline assignment: CDR1 LNHDA and CDR2 SQIVND (reference sequence). This CDR3 has 17 residues. V gave up 1 base and J gave up 4 bases; unmatched junction bases: 12. This CDR3 is CASSIANNRGGGTEAFF. DNA of the CDR3: TGTGCCAGTAGTATAGCCAATAACAGGGGTGGAGGCACTGAAGCTTTCTTT.

This clone has a single count. The V gene is TRBV28, the J gene TRBJ1-2, with D perhaps matching TRBD1 (5 bases). CDR1 and CDR2 from the germline V gene are MDHEN and SYDVKM. This CDR3 has 14 residues. Between the trimmed V and J ends, which lost 7 bases and 7 bases, there was a span of 19 bases. In DNA form, the CDR3 reads TGTGCCAGCACCCTTAGACAGCTCTGGCGTGGCTACACCTTC. It specifies CASTLRQLWRGYTF.

The J gene is TRBJ1-2, the V gene TRBV30; 7 nucleotides line up with TRBD1. V gave up 4 bases and J gave up 8 bases; unmatched junction bases: 10. CDR1 is GTSNPN, CDR2 SVGIG, per germline (reference sequence). The CDR3 extends over 13 amino acids. CDR3 residues: CAWTITGAGGYTF. CDR3 nucleotides: TGTGCCTGGACGATAACAGGGGCAGGGGGCTACACCTTC.

V and J are TRBV12-5 and TRBJ2-5; 13 nucleotides line up with TRBD2. CDR1 is LGHNT, CDR2 FRNRAP, per germline. CDR3 length equals 17 residues. V was clipped by 2 bases and J by 3 bases; unmatched bases: 6. CDR3 region: CASGLFRGLAGEETQYF. DNA of the CDR3: TGTGCTAGTGGTTTGTTTCGCGGACTAGCGGGAGAAGAGACCCAGTACTTC.

The chain uses TRBV2 and TRBJ1-3, with D hard to call. This CDR3 contains 12 residues. Trimming cost V 6 bases and J 2 bases, with 5 bases left between them. Germline CDR1 reads SNHLY; CDR2 reads FYNNEI. The DNA of the CDR3 is TGTGCCAGCAGGGCCGCTGGAAACACCATATATTTT. Amino acid sequence: CASRAAGNTIYF. The whole variable domain, filled in from reference TRBV2 and TRBJ1-3, reads EPEVTQTPSHQVTQMGQEVILRCVPISNHLYFYWYRQILGQKVEFLVSFYNNEISEKSEIFDDQFSVERPDGSNFTLKIRSTKLEDSAMYFCASRAAGNTIYFGEGSWLTVV.